The 20 T cell receptor beta chains below all came from one sample that was sequenced in a study of T cell repertoires in aging, cancer and after chemotherapy. Multiplex touch-down PCR with TRB-A/B primers amplified rearranged V-D-J TRB sequences. One entry per CDR3 protein, called by TCRdb with MiXCR from the multiplex PCR reads. This sample has about 8,400 distinct CDR3 sequences; approximately 33% occur once, and the top ten carry 3.6%. Peripheral blood genomic DNA, not sorted cells or RNA, was the template. Sequencing was done on a sample of blood. These receptors were obtained from a human donor in good health.

This clonotype is medium-sized within its sample. The J gene is TRBJ2-3, the V gene TRBV6-1; D may be TRBD1 (6 bases). The CDR3 covers 13 residues. V was trimmed by 5 bases and J by 2 bases, leaving 8 bases between them. CDR1 is MNHNS and CDR2 is SASEGT in the germline V gene. In DNA, the CDR3 is TGTGCCAGCAGTCAGGGGTCCACAGATACGCAGTATTTT. Amino acids: CASSQGSTDTQYF.

The rearrangement links TRBV24-1 to TRBJ2-1; 7 bases are a match to TRBD1. CDR3 length: 14 amino acids. Germline V gene lookup returns CDR1 KGHDR and CDR2 SFDVKD. V was clipped by 8 bases and J by 2 bases; unmatched bases: 5. CDR3 loop: CATKRGQAYNEQFF. CDR3 DNA: TGTGCCACCAAGCGAGGACAGGCCTACAATGAGCAGTTCTTC.

This clonotype was seen a few times. The chain uses TRBV6-5 and TRBJ1-5; D ambiguous. V was trimmed by 9 bases and J by 6 bases, leaving 12 bases between them. This CDR3 has 12 amino acids. CDR1 MNHEY and CDR2 SVGAGI come from the germline V gene. The CDR3 loop is CASRALGQPQHF. The CDR3 nucleotides are TGTGCCAGTCGGGCGTTAGGTCAGCCCCAGCATTTT.

The chain combines TRBV11-1 with TRBJ2-5; 11 bases are a match to TRBD2. J was trimmed by 3 bases and V by 5 bases; bases with no gene match: 8. The CDR3 sequence is 16 residues long. Germline-derived CDR1 and CDR2 are SGHAT and FQDESV (reference sequence). DNA of the CDR3: TGTGCCAGCAGCGCCCGACTAGCGGGGAAAGAAGAGACCCAGTACTTC. This translates into CASSARLAGKEETQYF.

About this clonotype: Without the conserved terminal phenylalanine or tryptophan, this CDR3 likely stems from a read error. This chain joins TRBV13 and TRBJ2-7; D is ambiguous. Trimming stripped 1 base from V and 6 bases from J, with 7 bases between. Germline assignment: CDR1 PRHDT and CDR2 FYEKMQ (reference sequence). CDR3 length equals 12 residues. The CDR3 nucleotides read TGTGCCAGCAGCTTAGAGGACCGCGAGCAGTACTTA. It translates to CASSLEDREQYL.

The chain is built from TRBV20-1 and TRBJ1-2; D gene ambiguous. Deletions cut 1 base from V and 8 bases from J, with 5 bases between. Germline loops: CDR1 DFQATT, CDR2 SNEGSKA (reference sequence). The CDR3 contains 10 residues. This chain's CDR3 is CSARVGGYTF. In nucleotides, the CDR3 is TGCAGTGCTAGAGTGGGCGGCTACACCTTC.

This clonotype appeared a few times. J is TRBJ2-3 and V is TRBV7-6, with D perhaps matching TRBD2 (5 bases). The CDR3 is made up of 17 amino acids. Germline-derived CDR1 and CDR2 are SGHVS and FNYEAQ. The V end was cut by 5 bases, the J end by 0 bases, with 18 bases between. CDR3 DNA: TGTGCCAGCAGCCGCCCTCGCGGGCGGACTAGCACAGATACGCAGTATTTT. This encodes CASSRPRGRTSTDTQYF.

The chain joins TRBV5-6 to TRBJ2-3; the D gene is possibly TRBD1 (5 bases). CDR1 SGHDT and CDR2 YYEEEE come from the germline V gene. The germline V and J ends were trimmed by 4 bases and 0 bases, with 12 bases remaining between them. This CDR3 is built from 15 residues. The CDR3 reads CASSLDKFSTDTQYF. CDR3 coding DNA: TGTGCCAGCAGCCTGGACAAGTTTAGCACAGATACGCAGTATTTT. The full variable domain, with the rest looked up from reference TRBV5-6 and TRBJ2-3, is DAGVTQSPTHLIKTRGQQVTLRCSPKSGHDTVSWYQQALGQGPQFIFQYYEEEERQRGNFPDRFSGHQFPNYSSELNVNALLLGDSALYLCASSLDKFSTDTQYFGPGTRLTVL.

Within the sample, this clonotype is medium-sized. The chain employs TRBV19 and TRBJ2-6, with D unclear. CDR1 and CDR2 from the germline V gene are LNHDA and SQIVND (reference sequence). V lost 5 bases, J lost 1 base, and 9 bases lay in between. This CDR3 has 15 amino acids. This CDR3 reads CASSYGPSGANVLTF. CDR3 DNA sequence: TGTGCCAGTAGTTATGGGCCGTCTGGGGCCAACGTCCTGACTTTC.

This clonotype is a singleton in its sample. This chain joins TRBV20-1 and TRBJ2-7; D remains ambiguous. The CDR3 totals 12 residues. V lost 3 bases and J lost 9, with 15 bases in between. Germline V gives CDR1 DFQATT, CDR2 SNEGSKA (reference sequence). CDR3 coding DNA: TGCAGTGCTAGCGGGTATCTACGAGGGCAGTACTTC. Translating gives CSASGYLRGQYF.

The chain recombines TRBV12-3 or TRBV12-4 with TRBJ1-1, with D unclear. This CDR3 region has 10 residues. Trimming removed 4 bases at V and 13 bases at J, with 10 bases between. This CDR3 reads CASSYPIHFF. The CDR3 DNA follows: TGTGCCAGCAGTTACCCCATCCATTTCTTT.

The chain is built from TRBV30 and TRBJ1-2, with 9 nucleotides matching TRBD1. V shed 5 bases and J 4 bases; nucleotides not matched to a gene: 5. CDR3 length equals 13 residues. CDR1 and CDR2 (germline): GTSNPN, SVGIG (reference sequence). CDR3: CAWGTGPFYGYTF. CDR3 coding DNA: TGTGCCTGGGGGACAGGGCCATTCTATGGCTACACCTTC.

V and J are TRBV18 and TRBJ2-5; D is perhaps TRBD2 (5 bases). Germline V gene data show CDR1 as KGHSH and CDR2 as LQKENI. The CDR3 sequence is 12 residues long. V lost 6 bases and J lost 2, with 7 bases in between. CDR3 nucleotide sequence: TGTGCCAGCTCCGGGGAGCAAGAGACCCAGTACTTC. Translation: CASSGEQETQYF.

As regards this clonotype: A read error may be the cause here, since a much bigger clone is one base away. The V call is TRBV7-2, the J call TRBJ1-1; tentative D call: TRBD2 (6 bases). Near its end, the DNA agrees better with TRBJ2-1, so the J call may be wrong. The CDR3 sequence is 14 residues long. CDR1 is SGHTA and CDR2 is FQGNSA in the germline V gene. CDR3 sequence: CASSWTPGGDKQFF. As DNA, the CDR3 is TGTGCCAGCAGTTGGACCCCCGGCGGGGATAAGCAGTTCTTC.

Relative to its sample, this clonotype is medium-sized. The gene calls are TRBV27 and TRBJ2-7; tentative D call: TRBD1 (6 bases). From germline, CDR1 is MNHEY and CDR2 SMNVEV (reference sequence). The CDR3 covers 12 residues. V was shortened by 2 bases and J by 9 bases, with 11 bases between the two germline ends. CDR3 DNA sequence: TGTGCCAGCAGTTTAACTGGACAGCGGCAGTACTTC. Translated, it gives CASSLTGQRQYF.

The chain employs TRBV30 and TRBJ1-1; D remains ambiguous. Trimming cost V 4 bases and J 4 bases, with 10 bases left between them. Germline values: CDR1 GTSNPN, CDR2 SVGIG (reference sequence). The CDR3 sequence is 12 residues long. The CDR3 protein is CAWTPGVTEAFF. Here the CDR3 DNA reads TGTGCCTGGACCCCCGGGGTCACTGAAGCTTTCTTT.

The rearrangement links TRBV7-9 to TRBJ2-2; D assignment may be TRBD1 or TRBD2 (5 bases each). Per germline, CDR1 SEHNR and CDR2 FQNEAQ (reference sequence). This CDR3 has 14 amino acids. V lost 7 bases and J lost 3, with 12 bases in between. DNA of the CDR3: TGTGCCAGCATGGCGGGCAGGGACACCGGGGAGCTGTTTTTT. Amino acid sequence: CASMAGRDTGELFF. Supplemented by reference TRBV7-9 and TRBJ2-2, the full variable domain reads DTGVSQNPRHKITKRGQNVTFRCDPISEHNRLYWYRQTLGQGPEFLTYFQNEAQLEKSRLLSDRFSAERPKGSFSTLEIQRTEQGDSAMYLCASMAGRDTGELFFGEGSRLTVL.

In regard to this clonotype: A much larger clone lies a single base off, so this may be a read error. This sequence joins TRBV6-5 and TRBJ2-1; D is uncertain. CDR1 is MNHEY, CDR2 SVGAGI, per germline. Between the trimmed V and J ends, which lost 6 bases and 7 bases, there was a span of 22 bases. The CDR3 loop spans 16 amino acids. CDR3 sequence (DNA): TGTGCCAGCAGCCTATCAACATGGTCTGGGGTTAATGAGCAGTTCTTC. Its protein product is CASSLSTWSGVNEQFF.

By its share, this clonotype is medium-sized. The chain joins TRBV19 to TRBJ2-1; D uncertain. The CDR3 length is 13 residues. V lost 7 bases to trimming and J lost 0 bases, with 7 bases between them. Germline V gene data show CDR1 as LNHDA and CDR2 as SQIVND (reference sequence). The CDR3 nucleotides are TGTGCCAGTACGATAAGCTCCTACAATGAGCAGTTCTTC. Protein sequence: CASTISSYNEQFF.

In its sample, this clonotype was seen a few times. This chain joins TRBV6-5 and TRBJ2-7, with D possibly TRBD1 on 7 matching bases. Trimming pared 0 bases from V and 6 bases from J, leaving 15 bases between. This CDR3 region has 15 residues. Germline V lookup: CDR1 MNHEY, CDR2 SVGAGI. CDR3 sequence (DNA): TGTGCCAGCAGTTACTCTGTCCAGGGGGGTGGCGAGCAGTACTTC. It is translated as CASSYSVQGGGEQYF.